This T cell receptor (beta chain) appears in the sequencing data of a study of control samples from healthy donors and cancer patients (TCRdb year 2020). Libraries came from the immunoSEQ multiplex PCR assay. TCRdb retrieved this table from immuneACCESS and kept in-frame rearrangements only. Not all clones are present; in checked studies, unresolved V genes account for under half, and no reason is known for the remainder. A total of 80,000 to 100,000 clones appear in this sample, around nine tenths of them only once. The top ten constitute 12% to 15% of the sample. As regards this clone: Its antigen remains undetermined. One base away there is no much larger clone; base qualities are not given.

Sequencing used blood. The sequence derives from a man younger than 45 in good health.

The CDR3 protein: CASSLAGQGVSGYTF. The nucleotide sequence reads TGTGCCAGCAGCTTAGCGGGGCAGGGGGTGAGTGGCTACACCTTC. The rearrangement joined TRBV7-2 to TRBJ1-2, with 7 central nucleotides matching TRBD1. From cysteine to phenylalanine, the CDR3 is 15 amino acids long. Left in the record is the CDR3 DNA by itself, 45 bases read in frame from the first base. The germline V gene gives CDR1 as SGHTA and CDR2 as FQGNSA. V loses 0 bases at its end and J loses 7 bases; junction bases beyond the gene matches: 8.